The rows below give T cell receptor beta chains drawn from one sample of a study of T cell clonotyping in hematopoietic cell transplantation. The protocol was immunoSEQ multiplex PCR, while the TCRdb copy is restricted to in-frame clones and leaves out a portion. The profile shows about 28,000 clones, approximately 94% of them singletons. Source: peripheral blood mononuclear cells, taken before stem cell transplant. These receptors originate from a man aged 45-60 years with acute myeloid leukemia. Some clones in this sample may be carry-over from other donors' samples. The CDR3 runs from the conserved cysteine through the conserved F or W. Each record gives: J gene, V gene, D gene, clone size, CDR3 DNA, CDR3 protein. The D gene is left open where the match is weak. Where a row states a size, it is once, few, many or the class of an expanded clone; other rows omit it.

TRBJ1-3 TRBV6-4 - - TGTGCCAGCAGTTGCCAAGTAGAGGATTCTGGAAACACCATATATTTT CASSCQVEDSGNTIYF
TRBJ2-4 TRBV4-3 TRBD2 - TGCGCCAGCAGCCATTCTCTTACTAGCGGGAGGGCCGGTGGGGCCATTCAGTACTTC CASSHSLTSGRAGGAIQYF
TRBJ1-5 TRBV28 TRBD1 - TGTGCCAGCAGTTTATACAGGGGTCAGCCCCAGCATTTT CASSLYRGQPQHF
TRBJ2-1 TRBV9 TRBD2 - TGTGCCAGCAGCTCCGGGACTAGCGGCAATGAGCAGTTCTTC CASSSGTSGNEQFF
TRBJ2-7 TRBV19 - - TGTGCCAGTAGTATAACGTGGGACTACGAGCAGTACTTC CASSITWDYEQYF
TRBJ1-1 TRBV2 TRBD1 - TGTGCCAGCAGTAGTCTGGGACAGGGGCTCACTGAAGCTTTCTTT CASSSLGQGLTEAFF
TRBJ2-1 TRBV9 - - TGTGCCAGCAGCGTAGGCTTTTCCGGGACTCCCATCTACAATGAGCAGTTCTTC CASSVGFSGTPIYNEQFF
TRBJ2-2 TRBV28 - - TGTGCCAGCAGTTTATTCCCCCAAAGGGGCACCGGGGAGCTGTTTTTT CASSLFPQRGTGELFF
TRBJ2-2 TRBV19 - - TGTGCCAGTACCCCCGGGTCTTACACCGGGGAGCTGTTTTTT CASTPGSYTGELFF
TRBJ2-7 TRBV9 - - TGTGCCAGCAGCACCCGGGACACCGGTCCAACCTACGAGCAGTACTTC CASSTRDTGPTYEQYF
TRBJ2-1 TRBV25-1 - once TGTGCCAGCAGTGAATCACTTGGGACGGCCTACAATGAGCAGTTCTTC CASSESLGTAYNEQFF
TRBJ2-4 TRBV6-1 - few TGTGCCAGCAGGTCCTCGGCCGGCAAAAACATTCAGTACTTC CASRSSAGKNIQYF
TRBJ1-1 TRBV5-4 TRBD1 - TGTGCCAGCAGCTTGCAGGGGGTGAACACTGAAGCTTTCTTT CASSLQGVNTEAFF
TRBJ1-4 TRBV28 TRBD1 - TGTGCCATCACAGGGGGCACTAATGAAAAACTGTTTTTT CAITGGTNEKLFF
TRBJ1-3 TRBV28 TRBD1 - TGTGCCAGCAGTTTAGGGACAGGGTTAATTAACTCTGGAAACACCATATATTTT CASSLGTGLINSGNTIYF
TRBJ1-4 TRBV4-2 - - TGTGCCAGCAGCCAAGGGGGCGGGGCAGGGAATGAAAAACTGTTTTTT CASSQGGGAGNEKLFF
TRBJ2-2 TRBV7-9 - - TGTGCCAGCAGCTCAGGGGCTACGAACACCGGGGAGCTGTTTTTT CASSSGATNTGELFF
TRBJ2-7 TRBV30 - once TGTGCCTGGAGTCACGCCAGGGGCTACGAGCAGTACTTC CAWSHARGYEQYF
TRBJ1-5 TRBV4-2 - - TGTGCCAGCAGCCAGGGGACCGCTGATAGCAATCAGCCCCAGCATTTT CASSQGTADSNQPQHF
TRBJ1-4 TRBV11-2 TRBD1 - TGTGCCAGCAGCCCCCAGGGGGCGCGTGGGGAAAAACTGTTTTTT CASSPQGARGEKLFF
TRBJ2-7 TRBV4-3 - - TGCGCCAGCAGCCAAGAGGTTCTCCAGGCCCGCGAGCAGTACTTC CASSQEVLQAREQYF
TRBJ2-2 TRBV5-6 TRBD1 - TGTGCCAGCAGCTTCGGACAGGGGGTACTCACCGGGGAGCTGTTTTTT CASSFGQGVLTGELFF
TRBJ1-5 TRBV28 TRBD1 - TGTGCCAGCAGAGGACAGGGGTTGAGTCAGCCCCAGCATTTT CASRGQGLSQPQHF
TRBJ2-2 TRBV28 - - TGTGCCAGCAGCTCCTTGGGGCAGGGGTACACCGGGGAGCTGTTTTTT CASSSLGQGYTGELFF
TRBJ1-4 TRBV28 TRBD1 - TGTGCCAGCAGTCCCCCGGGACAGGGTGAAGAAAAACTGTTTTTT CASSPPGQGEEKLFF
TRBJ2-3 TRBV28 - - TGTGCCAGCAGTTTCTGGGGGGGCTTAACAGATACGCAGTATTTT CASSFWGGLTDTQYF
TRBJ2-2 TRBV7-9 TRBD1 - TGTGCCAGCAGCACCCGACAGGGCAAAGGACAAATTTACACCGGGGAGCTGTTTTTT CASSTRQGKGQIYTGELFF
TRBJ2-2 TRBV7-3 - - TGTGCCAGCAAGGGCGGGGCCAACACCGGGGAGCTGTTTTTT CASKGGANTGELFF
TRBJ1-2 TRBV25-1 - - TGTGCCAGCAGTGGAACCCGGCAGACCTATGGCTACACCTTC CASSGTRQTYGYTF
TRBJ2-6 TRBV6-1 - - TGTGCCAGCAGTGAAGCGCGCCGGGCCGTCCTGACTTTC CASSEARRAVLTF
TRBJ1-5 TRBV6-5 TRBD1 - TGTGCCAGCAGAGGGACAGGGGGCAGTAATCAGCCCCAGCATTTT CASRGTGGSNQPQHF
TRBJ1-1 TRBV5-4 TRBD1 - TGTGCCAGCAGCCAGGACAGGGTGAACACTGAAGCTTTCTTT CASSQDRVNTEAFF
TRBJ2-5 TRBV7-2 - - TGTGCCAGCAGCTTAGCCCGGCAGTCGGAGACCCAGTACTTC CASSLARQSETQYF